A selection of T cell receptor beta chains follows, all from one sample in a study of blood T cell repertoires in COVID-19. Data came from immunoSEQ multiplex PCR; TCRdb stores just in-frame clones and leaves some out. The table lists approximately 200,000 clones, roughly 91% of them singletons. Material: PBMCs or T cells enriched from blood (not recorded which). Source of these receptors: a man aged 30-40 years in a cohort exposed to, infected with or recovered from COVID-19 (not recorded which). Each CDR3 is given with its conserved first and last residue. D genes are given only for firm matches. The size entry is marked missing in some rows and otherwise reads once, few, many or a size class.

abundance	len	v_gene	d_gene	j_gene	CDR3aa	CDR3nt
NA	18	TRBV7-9	NA	TRBJ1-4	CASSLGYRVQTTNEKLFF	TGTGCCAGCAGCCTGGGGTACAGGGTTCAAACAACTAATGAAAAACTGTTTTTT
NA	14	TRBV19	TRBD1	TRBJ1-2	CASADEGQGDGYTF	TGTGCCAGCGCTGACGAGGGACAGGGAGATGGCTACACCTTC
NA	17	TRBV9	NA	TRBJ2-3	CASSGILAEERTDTQYF	TGTGCCAGCAGCGGTATATTAGCGGAGGAGAGGACAGATACGCAGTATTTT
NA	14	TRBV10-2	NA	TRBJ2-7	CASSAAGAGDEQYF	TGCGCCAGCAGTGCCGCGGGGGCAGGTGACGAGCAGTACTTC
NA	12	TRBV18	TRBD2	TRBJ2-1	CASSLVAGEQFF	TGTGCCAGCTCACTGGTAGCGGGGGAGCAGTTCTTC
NA	13	TRBV7-2	NA	TRBJ1-5	CASSSLPLYPQHF	TGTGCCAGCAGCTCTCTCCCGCTATATCCCCAGCATTTT
NA	17	TRBV19	TRBD1	TRBJ1-2	CASSNRDRGRRDYGYTF	TGTGCCAGTAGTAACCGGGACAGGGGGCGCCGTGACTATGGCTACACCTTC
few	14	TRBV6-2/TRBV6-3	NA	TRBJ1-5	CASSYSNSGQPQHF	TGTGCCAGCAGTTACTCGAACAGCGGGCAGCCCCAGCATTTT
NA	13	TRBV12-3/TRBV12-4	NA	TRBJ1-5	CASSLDGNQPQHF	TGTGCCAGCAGTTTAGACGGGAATCAGCCCCAGCATTTT
NA	14	TRBV4-1	NA	TRBJ2-7	CASRPAGRSYEQYF	TGCGCCAGCAGACCAGCAGGCAGGTCCTACGAGCAGTACTTC
NA	16	TRBV19	TRBD1	TRBJ2-2	CASSIAPRGLTGELFF	TGTGCCAGTAGTATAGCCCCCAGGGGGCTCACCGGGGAGCTGTTTTTT
NA	15	TRBV6-5	TRBD1	TRBJ2-3	CASSYGTGVTDTQYF	TGTGCCAGCAGTTACGGGACAGGGGTCACAGATACGCAGTATTTT
once	17	TRBV7-2	TRBD2	TRBJ2-7	CASSLGTSGPVGFEQYF	TGTGCCAGCAGCTTAGGGACTAGCGGCCCCGTGGGATTCGAGCAGTACTTC
NA	16	TRBV9	TRBD2	TRBJ2-3	CASSFGSSGSTDTQYF	TGTGCCAGCTCCTTTGGGTCTAGCGGGAGCACAGATACGCAGTATTTT